The clone carrying this TCR beta chain is categorized as medium-sized (0.01 to 0.1%). These data belong to a study of breast tumors, draining lymph nodes, adjacent tissues. The CDR3 sequence is 14 residues long. Between the trimmed V and J ends, which lost 3 bases and 8 bases, there was a span of 17 bases. Germline values: CDR1 DFQATT, CDR2 SNEGSKA (reference sequence). MiXCR was run by TCRdb on the multiplex PCR reads, yielding one entry per CDR3 protein. The sample holds about 22,000 distinct CDR3 sequences; under 75% are singletons and the top ten take more than 13%. The sample taken for sequencing was breast tumor tissue. This receptor was taken from a female donor with breast cancer. Some clones in this sample may be carry-over from other donors' samples. The rearrangement uses TRBV20-1 and TRBJ2-1, with D unclear. The CDR3 is CSARAPLIEYEQFF. The CDR3 nucleotides are TGCAGTGCTAGGGCCCCGCTAATTGAGTATGAGCAGTTCTTC.